This entry lists 14 T cell receptor beta chains sequenced from one sample in a study of T cell repertoires in aging, cancer and after chemotherapy (dated 2019 in TCRdb). Instead of sorted cells or RNA, genomic DNA extracted from peripheral blood served as the source for amplifying TCR beta rearrangements. The sequencer listed for this sample is Illumina MiSeq. Rearranged TRB sequences spanning V, D and J segments were amplified in a multiplex touch-down PCR with a mixed TRB-A/B primer pool. TCRdb cleaned the public reads at Q25 with fastp, built clones with MiXCR and kept in-frame beta chains. Records with the same CDR3 protein are collapsed into one entry carrying the most frequent genes and DNA. Present in this sample are about 13,000 distinct CDR3 sequences, 20% to 30% of which were seen just once. The ten largest clones add up to about 3% of the sample. The sequenced sample consisted of blood. All receptors derive from a human donor in good health.

The CDR3: CASSKDGPGRDTEAFF. In nucleotides, the CDR3 is TGTGCCAGCAGCAAAGATGGACCGGGAAGGGACACTGAAGCTTTCTTT. This sequence joins TRBV21-1 and TRBJ1-1; the table's D call, TRBD1, has no DNA check behind it. TRBV21-1 constitutes a pseudogene. The CDR3 has 16 residues.

As to this clonotype: A single base separates this from a much larger clone, so it may be a read error. The rearrangement links TRBV6-5 to TRBJ1-2; tentatively, D is TRBD1 (6 bases). The CDR3 loop spans 14 amino acids. V lost 6 bases and J 5 bases, leaving 16 bases between the germline ends. Germline V gives CDR1 MNHEY, CDR2 SVGAGI. The CDR3: CASSVQGSGYGYTF. CDR3 DNA: TGTGCCAGCAGCGTACAGGGTTCTGGGTATGGCTACACCTTC.

A few counts support this clonotype. The DNA of the CDR3 is TGTGCCAGCTCACTCGGTCCCCGGAGCTCCTACGAGCAGTACTTC. Its protein is CASSLGPRSSYEQYF. The rearrangement uses TRBV18 and TRBJ2-7; the D is unclear. The CDR3 covers 15 residues. Per germline, CDR1 KGHSH and CDR2 LQKENI. Trimming took off 4 bases at V and 0 bases at J, with 13 bases between the two ends.

DNA of the CDR3: TGTGCCAGCAGGGAAACCACTAGCAATCAGCCCCAGCATTTT. Its protein product is CASRETTSNQPQHF. V and J are TRBV6-1 and TRBJ1-5; no clear D. V shed 6 bases and J shed 0 bases, with 9 bases lying between them. The CDR3 length is 14 residues. The germline gives CDR1 MNHNS, CDR2 SASEGT.

This chain's CDR3 is CASSVEDYSNQPQHF. Here the CDR3 DNA reads TGTGCCAGTAGTGTCGAGGACTATAGCAATCAGCCCCAGCATTTT. This chain links TRBV19 with TRBJ1-5; the D is unclear. Trimming took 5 bases from V and 0 from J, leaving 11 bases between them. From germline, CDR1 is LNHDA and CDR2 SQIVND (reference sequence). The CDR3 is made up of 15 amino acids.

The rearrangement links TRBV20-1 to TRBJ2-3; TRBD2 matches at 8 bases. CDR3 size: 15 residues. V lost 3 bases, J lost 2 bases, and 7 bases stayed unmatched. CDR1 and CDR2 (germline): DFQATT, SNEGSKA (reference sequence). DNA for the CDR3: TGCAGTGCTAGCGCACTAGCGGCGCTCACAGATACGCAGTATTTT. Its translation: CSASALAALTDTQYF.

V and J are TRBV27 and TRBJ2-1; the match to TRBD2 covers 9 bases. The germline V gene has CDR1 MNHEY and CDR2 SMNVEV (reference sequence). CDR3 length equals 17 residues. Trimming cost V 4 bases and J 7 bases; bases outside gene matches: 14. As DNA, the CDR3 is TGTGCCAGCAGTTCCTTCGCGGGGGGGCTAAGGGAGAATGAGCAGTTCTTC. This sequence encodes CASSSFAGGLRENEQFF.

By share of the sample, this clonotype is medium-sized. This chain links TRBV6-5 with TRBJ2-1; D is possibly TRBD2 (6 bases). The germline V gene encodes CDR1 MNHEY and CDR2 SVGAGI. V lost 4 bases and J lost 10, with 14 bases in between. The CDR3 is made up of 13 amino acids. CDR3 bases: TGTGCCAGCAGTTCGGGACTGCTTATGGAGCAGTTCTTC. This codes for CASSSGLLMEQFF.

Remarks on this clonotype: This sequence may be a read error, since a much larger clone differs from it by one base. V usage is TRBV7-2 and J usage is TRBJ2-7; no clear D. The CDR3 length is 11 residues. V was shortened by 3 bases and J by 2 bases, with 2 bases between the two germline ends. Germline V lookup: CDR1 SGHTA, CDR2 FQGNSA. CDR3 DNA sequence: TGTGCCAGCAGCTTCCCCTACGAGCAGTACGTC. Protein sequence: CASSFPYEQYV.

The chain uses TRBV7-9 and TRBJ2-2; 9 nucleotides align to TRBD2. Trimming removed 8 bases from V and 4 bases from J; junction bases left unmatched: 8. The CDR3 totals 15 residues. Germline-derived CDR1 and CDR2 are SEHNR and FQNEAQ (reference sequence). CDR3 protein: CASAGGGATTGELFF. CDR3 nucleotide sequence: TGTGCCAGCGCGGGGGGGGGGGCCACCACCGGGGAGCTGTTTTTT.

This clonotype showed up just a few times. The chain has TRBV5-6 and TRBJ1-3; D remains ambiguous. V was shortened by 0 bases and J by 0 bases, with 7 bases between the two germline ends. This CDR3 contains 15 residues. CDR1 and CDR2 from the germline V gene are SGHDT and YYEEEE. CDR3 nucleotides: TGTGCCAGCAGCTTGGGGTGGACCTCTGGAAACACCATATATTTT. Protein product: CASSLGWTSGNTIYF.

V is TRBV4-3 and J is TRBJ2-1; D is tentatively TRBD1 or TRBD2 (5 bases each). This CDR3 region has 15 residues. V dropped 8 bases and J dropped 2 bases, with 16 bases sitting between them. From germline, CDR1 is LGHNA and CDR2 YSLEER. The CDR3 DNA follows: TGCGCCAGCCAAGCCGGGACCGAGACCTACAATGAGCAGTTCTTC. Translation: CASQAGTETYNEQFF.

This clonotype is termed medium-sized. The gene calls are TRBV7-3 and TRBJ1-1, with D possibly being TRBD1 (5 bases). The CDR3 is 13 amino acids. The V and J ends lost 2 bases and 4 bases respectively, with 8 bases between them. The germline gives CDR1 SGHTA, CDR2 FQGTGA. The CDR3 sequence: CASSLDRFTEAFF. As DNA, the CDR3 is TGTGCCAGCAGCTTAGACAGATTCACTGAAGCTTTCTTT.

The chain recombines TRBV29-1 with TRBJ2-3, with 7 bases fitting TRBD1. The CDR3 is made up of 15 amino acids. V dropped 4 bases and J dropped 4; count of bases not matched to a gene: 11. Germline V gene sequence: CDR1 SQVTM, CDR2 ANQGSEA. The CDR3 loop is CSVGAPDRSSDTQYF. In DNA, the CDR3 is TGCAGCGTTGGGGCCCCGGACAGGAGTTCAGATACGCAGTATTTT.